These T cell receptor beta chains were read from a single sample in a study of blood T cell repertoires in COVID-19. The repertoire was sequenced with immunoSEQ multiplex PCR; TCRdb's copy has only in-frame clones and lacks some. Of fewer than 200,000 clones listed, just over 85% are singletons. The specimen sequenced was PBMCs or T cells enriched from blood (not recorded which). These receptor sequences come from a woman under 30 who had recovered from COVID-19. CDR3s include the opening cysteine and the closing phenylalanine or tryptophan. A D gene is named only where the DNA matches it firmly. Clone size is stated in some rows and not others, as once, few, many or a class when expanded.

d_call,clone_size,v_call,j_call,cdr3_length,cdr3_aa,cdr3_nt
-,-,TRBV12-3/TRBV12-4,TRBJ1-4,13,CASSLEQPEKLFF,TGTGCCAGCAGTTTAGAACAACCTGAAAAACTGTTTTTT
TRBD1,few,TRBV27,TRBJ1-2,13,CASSLDRGYGYTF,TGTGCCAGCAGTTTAGACAGGGGGTATGGCTACACCTTC
TRBD2,-,TRBV11-2,TRBJ2-3,16,CASRPQRGGGTDTQYF,TGTGCCAGCAGGCCCCAGCGGGGGGGCGGCACAGATACGCAGTATTTT
-,-,TRBV6-5,TRBJ2-1,13,CASSYGRYNEQFF,TGTGCCAGCAGTTATGGGCGATACAATGAGCAGTTCTTC
TRBD2,-,TRBV27,TRBJ2-3,16,CASSLYGSGTPSTQYF,TGTGCCAGCAGTTTATATGGTAGCGGGACCCCATCTACGCAGTATTTT
-,-,TRBV3-1/TRBV3-2,TRBJ1-2,15,CASSPGGLDNYGYTF,TGTGCCAGCAGTCCCGGGGGACTCGACAACTATGGCTACACCTTC
TRBD1,-,TRBV19,TRBJ1-5,17,CASSKPRDRLGNQPQHF,TGTGCCAGTAGCAAACCTAGGGACAGGTTGGGAAATCAGCCCCAGCATTTT
TRBD1,-,TRBV5-6,TRBJ2-7,14,CASNPGQGSYEQYF,TGTGCCAGCAACCCGGGACAGGGTTCCTACGAGCAGTACTTC
TRBD1,-,TRBV14,TRBJ1-6,15,CASSPPGQGTSPLHF,TGTGCCAGCAGCCCGCCGGGACAGGGTACATCACCCCTCCACTTT
-,-,TRBV5-6,TRBJ1-1,13,CASSWTANTEAFF,TGTGCCAGCAGCTGGACAGCGAACACTGAAGCTTTCTTT
TRBD2,-,TRBV28,TRBJ2-1,19,CASSLWGTSGRAGRNEQFF,TGTGCCAGCAGTTTATGGGGGACTAGCGGGAGGGCCGGTCGGAATGAGCAGTTCTTC
TRBD1,-,TRBV4-2,TRBJ1-2,18,CASSQGGAFRQGAPGYTF,TGTGCCAGCAGCCAAGGAGGGGCTTTTAGACAGGGGGCGCCGGGCTACACCTTC
-,-,TRBV28,TRBJ2-3,15,CASSNRDSGTDTQYF,TGTGCCAGCTCTAACCGGGATAGCGGCACAGATACGCAGTATTTT
TRBD2,-,TRBV28,TRBJ2-7,16,CASKTSGSGVAWEQYF,TGTGCCAGCAAGACTAGCGGGAGTGGGGTGGCCTGGGAGCAGTACTTC
TRBD1,-,TRBV3-1/TRBV3-2,TRBJ2-3,17,CASSQVGQGAITDTQYF,TGTGCCAGCAGCCAAGTCGGGCAGGGGGCTATCACAGATACGCAGTATTTT
-,-,TRBV28,TRBJ2-7,13,CASSRDTNYEQYF,TGTGCCAGCAGTCGGGACACCAACTACGAGCAGTACTTC
-,-,TRBV21-1,TRBJ2-1,16,CASSKETGPSYNEQFF,TGTGCCAGCAGCAAAGAAACAGGCCCCTCCTACAATGAGCAGTTCTTC
TRBD2,-,TRBV28,TRBJ2-5,14,CASIMAGGRETQYF,TGTGCCAGCATTATGGCGGGGGGTCGGGAGACCCAGTACTTC
TRBD2,-,TRBV4-3,TRBJ2-2,18,CASSQVRGAGGNTGELFF,TGCGCCAGCAGCCAAGTTCGAGGAGCGGGGGGTAACACCGGGGAGCTGTTTTTT
TRBD1,-,TRBV27,TRBJ2-1,13,CASSLTTGAGTFF,TGTGCCAGCAGTTTAACCACAGGGGCCGGGACGTTCTTC
-,-,TRBV18,TRBJ2-1,13,CASSPGPGDEQFF,TGTGCCAGCTCACCAGGGCCGGGGGATGAGCAGTTCTTC
-,-,TRBV6-5,TRBJ1-3,14,CASRAGGTYGTIYF,TGTGCCAGCAGGGCCGGGGGGACTTATGGCACCATATATTTT
TRBD2,-,TRBV2,TRBJ2-3,14,CASSETTSGDTQYF,TGTGCCAGCAGTGAAACAACTAGCGGAGATACGCAGTATTTT
-,once,TRBV27,TRBJ2-1,16,CASSLIASRPYNEQFF,TGTGCCAGCAGCCTTATCGCTTCGCGGCCCTACAATGAGCAGTTCTTC
-,once,TRBV2,TRBJ2-7,11,CASSGDSFAYF,TGTGCCAGCAGTGGAGACTCATTTGCGTACTTC
TRBD2,-,TRBV5-4,TRBJ2-3,19,CASSPLGTSGRVSTDTQYF,TGTGCCAGCAGCCCTTTAGGGACTAGCGGGAGGGTTAGCACAGATACGCAGTATTTT
-,-,TRBV30,TRBJ1-5,14,CAWSVGGGNQPQHF,TGTGCCTGGAGTGTAGGCGGGGGAAATCAGCCCCAGCATTTT
TRBD1,-,TRBV27,TRBJ1-4,17,CASSLSIHGGGEEKLFF,TGTGCCAGCAGTTTATCGATTCACGGAGGGGGCGAAGAAAAACTGTTTTTT
-,-,TRBV28,TRBJ1-5,14,CASSFGTPYQPQHF,TGTGCCAGCAGTTTCGGGACACCTTATCAGCCCCAGCATTTT
-,-,TRBV5-4,TRBJ1-2,14,CASSLSFGESGYTF,TGTGCCAGCAGCTTGTCTTTCGGGGAGAGCGGCTACACCTTC
TRBD1,-,TRBV5-1,TRBJ1-1,15,CASSPVQGEGTEAFF,TGCGCCAGCAGCCCCGTTCAGGGGGAAGGGACTGAAGCTTTCTTT
-,-,TRBV18,TRBJ2-7,13,CASSPPSGHEQYF,TGTGCCAGCTCACCACCCAGCGGGCACGAGCAGTACTTC
-,-,TRBV28,TRBJ1-4,18,CASGHPYKVGHPSPKLFF,TGTGCCAGCGGACATCCTTACAAGGTAGGACACCCATCGCCAAAACTGTTTTTT
-,-,TRBV4-2,TRBJ1-4,14,CASSQGFSHEKLFF,TGTGCCAGCAGCCAAGGATTTAGTCACGAAAAACTGTTTTTT
-,-,TRBV29-1,TRBJ2-3,16,CSVEGGGQGLADTQYF,TGCAGCGTTGAAGGAGGTGGGCAGGGCCTCGCAGATACGCAGTATTTT
TRBD1,-,TRBV28,TRBJ1-2,16,CASSLPLTGGLGGYTF,TGTGCCAGCAGTTTACCGTTAACAGGGGGCCTAGGAGGCTACACCTTC
-,-,TRBV7-2,TRBJ1-6,15,CASSLETGLGSPLHF,TGTGCCAGCAGCTTAGAAACAGGGTTAGGATCACCCCTCCACTTT
TRBD2,-,TRBV9,TRBJ2-1,17,CASSVTGGGLAGDEQFF,TGTGCCAGCAGCGTAACGGGTGGTGGACTAGCGGGAGATGAGCAGTTCTTC
TRBD2,-,TRBV19,TRBJ2-7,16,CASSIGTSGTIHEQYF,TGTGCCAGTAGTATAGGGACTAGCGGGACCATCCACGAGCAGTACTTC
-,-,TRBV6-5,TRBJ2-1,14,CASSYDREVSEQFF,TGTGCCAGCAGTTACGACAGGGAGGTGAGTGAGCAGTTCTTC
TRBD2,-,TRBV5-1,TRBJ2-3,18,CASSHRLAGGTGTDTQYF,TGCGCCAGCAGCCACCGACTAGCGGGAGGGACAGGCACAGATACGCAGTATTTT
-,-,TRBV7-6,TRBJ2-1,14,CASSPGLGYNEQFF,TGTGCCAGCAGCCCGGGACTGGGCTACAATGAGCAGTTCTTC
TRBD1,-,TRBV10-3,TRBJ1-2,14,CAISETGGDYGYTF,TGTGCCATCAGTGAGACAGGGGGCGACTATGGCTACACCTTC
TRBD1,-,TRBV19,TRBJ1-2,15,CASKAGTGTVYGYTF,TGTGCCAGTAAGGCGGGGACAGGGACTGTATATGGCTACACCTTC
TRBD1,-,TRBV19,TRBJ2-2,18,CASSDPGQGVGNTGELFF,TGTGCCAGTAGTGACCCGGGACAGGGGGTTGGTAACACCGGGGAGCTGTTTTTT